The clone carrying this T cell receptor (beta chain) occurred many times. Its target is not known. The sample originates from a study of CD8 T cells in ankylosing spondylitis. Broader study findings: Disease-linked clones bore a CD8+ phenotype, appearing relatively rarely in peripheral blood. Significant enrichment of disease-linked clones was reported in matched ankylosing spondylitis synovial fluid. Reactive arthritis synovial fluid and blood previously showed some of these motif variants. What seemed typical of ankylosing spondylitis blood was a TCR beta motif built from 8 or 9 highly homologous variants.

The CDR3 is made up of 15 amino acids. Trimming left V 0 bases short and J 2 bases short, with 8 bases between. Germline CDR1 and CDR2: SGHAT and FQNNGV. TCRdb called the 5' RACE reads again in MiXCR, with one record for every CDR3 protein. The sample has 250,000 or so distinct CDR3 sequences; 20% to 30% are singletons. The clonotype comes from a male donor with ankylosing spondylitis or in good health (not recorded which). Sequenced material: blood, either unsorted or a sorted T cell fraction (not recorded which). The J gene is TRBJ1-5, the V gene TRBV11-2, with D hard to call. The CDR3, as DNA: TGTGCCAGCAGCTTAGATGGGATAGGCAATCAGCCCCAGCATTTT. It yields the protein CASSLDGIGNQPQHF.